This T cell receptor beta chain was captured in a study of blood T cell repertoires in COVID-19. The overall study: Italy, Spain and the United States were the sources of the convalescent and acute COVID-19 samples.

The V gene end was trimmed by 3 bases and the J gene end by 5 bases; junction bases not matched to a gene: 3. Germline CDR1 SNHLY, CDR2 FYNNEI. The CDR3 loop spans 15 amino acids. Here immunoSEQ multiplex PCR was the method, and the copy in TCRdb shows in-frame clones only, minus some. The table has about 400,000 clones, about 87% seen once; the top ten hold about 2.1%. Participant ages covered about 18 to 100 years across 20 to 30 US areas. Sequenced sample: PBMCs or T cells enriched from blood (not recorded which). This clonotype was sampled from a man aged 40-55 years in a cohort exposed to, infected with or recovered from COVID-19 (not recorded which). The chain has TRBV2 and TRBJ2-2; TRBD2 agrees at 10 bases. CDR3 region: CASSDSSGGTGELFF. DNA of the CDR3: TGTGCCAGCAGTGACTCTAGCGGGGGTACCGGGGAGCTGTTTTTT. Combining the CDR3 with reference TRBV2 and TRBJ2-2 gives the whole variable domain EPEVTQTPSHQVTQMGQEVILRCVPISNHLYFYWYRQILGQKVEFLVSFYNNEISEKSEIFDDQFSVERPDGSNFTLKIRSTKLEDSAMYFCASSDSSGGTGELFFGEGSRLTVL.